The clone carrying this T cell receptor (beta chain) was recorded a few times. What it binds is not known. Distinct nucleotide sequences in the sample also encode this CDR3. Using immunoSEQ multiplex PCR, the repertoire was profiled, and TCRdb retains in-frame clones only, with some absent. The data hold some 1.1 million clones, with about 80% observed a single time. There are 15 residues in the CDR3. The V gene's germline CDR1 is LGHNA and CDR2 YNFKEQ. Trimming removed 0 bases from V and 0 bases from J, with 9 bases in between. The data were obtained in a study of shared clonotypes between healthy human individuals. Study-level points and caveats: Relative to memory subsets, naive subsets generally showed larger estimated richness.

The V and J genes are TRBV4-2 and TRBJ2-7; D uncertain. The TCR originated in a man aged 18 to 30 in good health. Some clones in this sample may be carry-over from other donors' samples. Sequencing was carried out using memory CD4+ T cells from PBMCs. Subset of the sample: CD45RA-negative fraction. Here the CDR3 DNA reads TGTGCCAGCAGCCAAGATGAAGGCGGCTCCTACGAGCAGTACTTC. Translating it yields CASSQDEGGSYEQYF.